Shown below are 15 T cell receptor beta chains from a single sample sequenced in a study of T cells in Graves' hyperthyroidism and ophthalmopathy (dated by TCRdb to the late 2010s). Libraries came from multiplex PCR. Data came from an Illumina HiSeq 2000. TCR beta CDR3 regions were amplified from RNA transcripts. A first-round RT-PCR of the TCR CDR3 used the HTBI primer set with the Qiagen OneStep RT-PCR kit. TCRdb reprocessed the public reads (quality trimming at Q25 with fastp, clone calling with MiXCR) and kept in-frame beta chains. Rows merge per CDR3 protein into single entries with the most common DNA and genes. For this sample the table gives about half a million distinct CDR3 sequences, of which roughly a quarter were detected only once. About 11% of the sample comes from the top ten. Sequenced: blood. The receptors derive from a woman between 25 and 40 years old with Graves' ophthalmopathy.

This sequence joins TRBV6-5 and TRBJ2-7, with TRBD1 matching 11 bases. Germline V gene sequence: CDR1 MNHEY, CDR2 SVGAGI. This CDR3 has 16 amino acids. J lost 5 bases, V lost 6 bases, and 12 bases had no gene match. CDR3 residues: CASSLGLRTGGHEQYF. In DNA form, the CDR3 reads TGTGCCAGCAGCTTAGGCCTTCGGACAGGGGGCCACGAGCAGTACTTC.

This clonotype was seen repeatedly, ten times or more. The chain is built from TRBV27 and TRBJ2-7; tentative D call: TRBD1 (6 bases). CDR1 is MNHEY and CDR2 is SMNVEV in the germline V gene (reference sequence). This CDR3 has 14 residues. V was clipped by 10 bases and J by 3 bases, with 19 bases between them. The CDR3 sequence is CATSEGTRLYEQYF. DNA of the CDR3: TGTGCCACCTCAGAGGGGACACGGCTCTACGAGCAGTACTTC.

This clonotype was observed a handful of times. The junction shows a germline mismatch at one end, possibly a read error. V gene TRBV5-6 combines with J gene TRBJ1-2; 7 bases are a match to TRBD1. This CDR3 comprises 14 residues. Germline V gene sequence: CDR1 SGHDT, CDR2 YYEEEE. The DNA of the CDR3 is TGTGCCAGCGGATTAAAACAGGGGTTTTATGGCTTCACCTTC. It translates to CASGLKQGFYGFTF.

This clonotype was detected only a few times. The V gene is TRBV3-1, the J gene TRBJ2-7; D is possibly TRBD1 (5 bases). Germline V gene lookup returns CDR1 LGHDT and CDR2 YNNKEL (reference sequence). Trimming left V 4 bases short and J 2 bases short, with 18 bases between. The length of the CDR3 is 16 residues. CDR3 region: CASSPLQGRGTYEQYF. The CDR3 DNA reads TGTGCCAGCAGCCCCCTCCAGGGAAGGGGAACCTACGAGCAGTACTTC.

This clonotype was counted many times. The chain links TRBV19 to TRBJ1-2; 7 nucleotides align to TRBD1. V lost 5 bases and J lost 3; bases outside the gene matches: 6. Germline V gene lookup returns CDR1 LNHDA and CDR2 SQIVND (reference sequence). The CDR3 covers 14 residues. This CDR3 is CASSEQGRDYGYTF. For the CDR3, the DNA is TGTGCCAGTAGTGAACAGGGGAGAGACTATGGCTACACCTTC.

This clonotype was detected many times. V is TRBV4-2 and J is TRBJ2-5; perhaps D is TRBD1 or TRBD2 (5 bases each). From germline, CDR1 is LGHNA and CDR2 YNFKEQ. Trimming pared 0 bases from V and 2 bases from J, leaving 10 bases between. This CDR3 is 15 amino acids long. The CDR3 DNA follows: TGTGCCAGCAGCCAAGATGGGTGGGGGCAAGAGACCCAGTACTTC. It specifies CASSQDGWGQETQYF.

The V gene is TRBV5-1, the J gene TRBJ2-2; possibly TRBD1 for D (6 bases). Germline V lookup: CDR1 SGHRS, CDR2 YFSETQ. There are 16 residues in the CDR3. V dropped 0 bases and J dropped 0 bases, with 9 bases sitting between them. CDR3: CASSLARGSNTGELFF. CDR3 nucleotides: TGCGCCAGCAGCTTGGCTAGGGGGTCGAACACCGGGGAGCTGTTTTTT. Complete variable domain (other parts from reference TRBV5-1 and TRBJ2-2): KAGVTQTPRYLIKTRGQQVTLSCSPISGHRSVSWYQQTPGQGLQFLFEYFSETQRNKGNFPGRFSGRQFSNSRSEMNVSTLELGDSALYLCASSLARGSNTGELFFGEGSRLTVL.

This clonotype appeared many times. The CDR3 DNA reads TGTGCCATCAGTGATAAAGGGGACAATCAGCCCCAGCATTTT. Protein product: CAISDKGDNQPQHF. The chain uses TRBV10-3 and TRBJ1-5, with D maybe TRBD1 (5 bases). V was trimmed by 3 bases and J by 3 bases, leaving 9 bases between them. Germline V CDR1 and CDR2: ENHRY, SYGVKD. The CDR3 spans 14 residues.

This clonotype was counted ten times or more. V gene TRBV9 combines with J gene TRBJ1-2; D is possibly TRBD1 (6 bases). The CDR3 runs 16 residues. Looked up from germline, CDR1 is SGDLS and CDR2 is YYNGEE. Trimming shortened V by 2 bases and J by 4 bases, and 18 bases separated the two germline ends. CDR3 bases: TGTGCCAGCAGCGTGGGAGGGGGTGGCAGGGGCTATGGCTACACCTTC. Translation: CASSVGGGGRGYGYTF.

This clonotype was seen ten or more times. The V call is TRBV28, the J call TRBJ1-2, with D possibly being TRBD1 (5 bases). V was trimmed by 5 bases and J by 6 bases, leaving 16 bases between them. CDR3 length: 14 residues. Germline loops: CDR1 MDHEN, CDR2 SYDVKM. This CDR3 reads CASSTPGRVDGYTF. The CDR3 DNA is TGTGCCAGCAGTACCCCGGGCAGGGTGGATGGCTACACCTTC.

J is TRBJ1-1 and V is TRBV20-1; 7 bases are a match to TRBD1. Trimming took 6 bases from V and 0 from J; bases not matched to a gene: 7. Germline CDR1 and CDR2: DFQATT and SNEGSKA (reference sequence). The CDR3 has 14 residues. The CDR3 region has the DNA TGCAGTGCCTCCTTCGGGACAGTGAACACTGAAGCTTTCTTT. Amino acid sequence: CSASFGTVNTEAFF.

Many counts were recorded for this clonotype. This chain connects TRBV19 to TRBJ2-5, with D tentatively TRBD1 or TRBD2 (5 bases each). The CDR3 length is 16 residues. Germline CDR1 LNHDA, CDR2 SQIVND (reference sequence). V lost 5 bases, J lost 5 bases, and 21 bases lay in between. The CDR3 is CASSLIPGTSGETQYF. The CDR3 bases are TGTGCCAGTAGTCTGATACCAGGGACCTCGGGGGAGACCCAGTACTTC.

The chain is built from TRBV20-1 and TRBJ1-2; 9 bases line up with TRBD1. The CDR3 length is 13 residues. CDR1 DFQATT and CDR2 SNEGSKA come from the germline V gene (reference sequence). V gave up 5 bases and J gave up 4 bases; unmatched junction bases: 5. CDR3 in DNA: TGCAGTGCTTCCGGGACAGGGTTCTATGGCTACACCTTC. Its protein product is CSASGTGFYGYTF.

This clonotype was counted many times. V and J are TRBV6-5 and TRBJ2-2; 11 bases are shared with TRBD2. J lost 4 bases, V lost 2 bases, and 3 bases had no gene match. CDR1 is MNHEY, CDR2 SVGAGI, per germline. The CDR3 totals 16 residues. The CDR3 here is CASSYASGRSTGELFF. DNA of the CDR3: TGTGCCAGCAGTTACGCTAGCGGGAGGAGCACCGGGGAGCTGTTTTTT.

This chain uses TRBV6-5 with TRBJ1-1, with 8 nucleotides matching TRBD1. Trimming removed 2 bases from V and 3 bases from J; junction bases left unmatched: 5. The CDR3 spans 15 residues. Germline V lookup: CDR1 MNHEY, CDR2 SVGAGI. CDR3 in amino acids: CASSYGQGVDTEAFF. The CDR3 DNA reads TGTGCCAGCAGTTACGGACAGGGTGTGGACACTGAAGCTTTCTTT.